This TCR beta chain was observed in a study of control samples from healthy donors and cancer patients. The CDR3 covers 15 residues. J lost 2 bases, V lost 6 bases, and 8 bases had no gene match. Germline V gene data show CDR1 as MNHEY and CDR2 as SVGEGT. TCRdb keeps only in-frame clones here, not all; method: immunoSEQ multiplex PCR. The sample lists roughly 27,000 clones; roughly 93% were seen once. The sample taken for sequencing was PBMCs. This receptor was identified in a man aged 45-60 years with lung cancer. V gene TRBV6-2 or TRBV6-3 combines with J gene TRBJ1-2; 8 bases match TRBD1. CDR3 sequence (DNA): TGTGCCAGCAGCCACGGGACAGGAAGAAACTATGGCTACACCTTC. Its protein product is CASSHGTGRNYGYTF.